The rows below give T cell receptor beta chains drawn from one sample of a study of blood T cells in healthy people across ages. TCRdb passed the 5' RACE reads through MiXCR, listing each CDR3 protein once. The table lists about 1.5 million distinct CDR3 sequences, 40% to 45% of them singletons. Sequencing used blood. These receptors were collected from a woman younger than 35 in good health. CDR3s include the opening cysteine and the closing phenylalanine or tryptophan.

>TRBJ2-3|TRBV4-2
CASSHTPAGGSADTQYF
>TRBJ2-3|TRBV10-3
CAIGEERGRDTQYF
>TRBJ2-3|TRBV20-1
CSATKGTSSTDTQYF
>TRBJ1-2|TRBV3-1
CASSQSAVHYGYTF
>TRBJ1-5|TRBV7-8
CASSLVASSAPQHF
>TRBJ1-1|TRBV5-6
CASRIRLNTEAFF
>TRBJ2-7|TRBV7-9
CASSSRPGHNNEQYF
>TRBJ2-1|TRBV7-9
CASSSWGTHTAYNEQFF
>TRBJ1-5|TRBV6-5
CASSYSDGGFKHF
>TRBJ2-6|TRBV14
CASSQALPTNVLTF
>TRBJ1-5|TRBV15
CATSRQTGAPNQPQHF
>TRBJ2-1|TRBV7-9
CVSSLWGAYEQFF
>TRBJ2-2|TRBV30
CAWSGDWASSGTGELFF
>TRBJ2-7|TRBV20-1
CSAETGIGEQYF
>TRBJ2-5|TRBV20-1
CSAPDSWEQYF
>TRBJ2-3|TRBV12-3/TRBV12-4
CASRKSSGSTDTQYF
>-|TRBV30
CAWGQGTYEQYF
>TRBJ2-3|TRBV11-1
CASSLGVGTSGSADTQYF
>TRBJ1-6|TRBV2
CASRATGRRNSPLHF
>TRBJ2-1|TRBV6-2/TRBV6-3
CASSYSNRGRRNEQFF
>TRBJ2-7|TRBV4-1
CASRQPGQGSYEQYF
>TRBJ2-5|TRBV14
CASSPAGLLADTQYF
>TRBJ2-1|TRBV4-1
CASSPTGAGAYNEQFF
>TRBJ2-3|TRBV20-1
CMFLRRGADTQYF
>TRBJ1-5|TRBV28
CASSLRGQGNQPQHF
>TRBJ2-1|TRBV4-3
CASSRSGATYNEQFF
>TRBJ2-5|TRBV15
CATREWGQETQYF
>TRBJ1-2|TRBV7-3
CASSLGTVGGYTF
>TRBJ2-1|TRBV29-1
CSVESHNEQFF
>TRBJ2-3|TRBV6-6
CASRTILAGKSTDTQYF
>TRBJ1-1|TRBV12-3/TRBV12-4
CASRQIGKTEAFF
>TRBJ1-1|TRBV6-2/TRBV6-3
CASRPPTGRLETEAFF
>TRBJ1-1|TRBV2
CASILQSEAFF
>TRBJ2-5|TRBV30
CAWSDPSGGETQYF
>-|TRBV19
CASDMGSADEQYF
>-|TRBV7-2
CASSPDGDPFYEQYF
>TRBJ2-2|TRBV7-8
CASASYTGELFF
>TRBJ1-3|TRBV13
CASRRSGTVGNTIYF
>TRBJ1-1|TRBV27
CATLRNTEAFF
>TRBJ1-3|TRBV20-1
CSARATASGNTIYF
>TRBJ2-1|TRBV20-1
CSARDSGGSSSYNEQFF
>TRBJ1-1|TRBV5-1
CASSLEGGTMNTEAFF
>TRBJ2-5|TRBV20-1
CSARDKTSGGASETQYF
>TRBJ2-7|TRBV29-1
CSVVGLAGAYEQYF
>TRBJ1-2|TRBV6-1
CASKPGNGYTF
>TRBJ2-3|TRBV5-5
CASSRGLVGTDTQYF
>TRBJ2-1|TRBV6-2/TRBV6-3
CASSYSPGQDYNEQFF
>TRBJ2-7|TRBV4-2
CASSQDFRTGDHEQYF
>TRBJ2-5|TRBV20-1
CSARATSQETQYF
>TRBJ1-2|TRBV27
CASSLGRHYGYTF
>TRBJ2-3|TRBV7-9
CASLPGALTDTQYF
>TRBJ1-2|TRBV2
CAREGQVNYGYTF
>TRBJ2-1|TRBV5-1
CASSLSRDRVPYNEQFF
>TRBJ2-2|TRBV9
CASSVPELGGGELFF
>TRBJ2-7|TRBV6-5
CASSYSKWGTSYEQYF
>-|TRBV24-1
CATSRGEWAETYEQYF